A selection of T cell receptor beta chains follows, all from one sample in a study of CD8 T cells in ankylosing spondylitis. TCRdb re-called the 5' RACE reads with MiXCR, one entry per CDR3 protein. The sample includes about 340,000 distinct CDR3 sequences, 20% to 25% seen only once; the top ten take over 10%. Sequenced material: blood, either unsorted or a sorted T cell fraction (not recorded which). Receptors were obtained from a male donor with ankylosing spondylitis or in good health (not recorded which). CDR3s leave out the opening cysteine and the closing phenylalanine or tryptophan.

TRBJ2-3,TRBV27,13,ASSHGGISTDTQY
TRBJ2-5,TRBV2,13,ASKAGRGYQETQY
TRBJ2-7,TRBV12-3/TRBV12-4,11,ASSLGRLAKQY
TRBJ2-2,TRBV12-3/TRBV12-4,14,ASSLLAGGLSGELF
TRBJ2-3,TRBV7-8,14,ARSYQGQGITDTQY
TRBJ2-7,TRBV7-9,11,ASSRQGSVGQY
TRBJ2-2,TRBV12-3/TRBV12-4,13,ASTADRVRTGELF
TRBJ2-7,TRBV9,16,ASSVGEDRGPSSYEQY
TRBJ2-5,TRBV3-1,17,ASSQFTTERGVLQETQY
TRBJ2-3,TRBV18,14,ASSPLRGRVTDTQY